The clone carrying this T cell receptor (beta chain) was seen a handful of times. This specimen comes from a study of Graves' ophthalmopathy and Graves' hyperthyroidism. As for the study in general: Researchers obtained peripheral blood at initial diagnosis, before any treatment had begun.

Hyperthyroidism was classified as stable if no ophthalmopathy occurred within 18 months of follow-up. Trimming removed 7 bases from V and 6 bases from J, with 18 bases in between. The CDR3 runs 14 residues. Germline CDR1 is MNHNS and CDR2 is SASEGT. RNA served as the template for amplifying TCR beta CDR3 regions. The authors performed first-round RT-PCR with HTBI primers and then a second-round multiplex PCR. TCRdb redid the calling of the multiplex PCR reads with MiXCR, one entry per CDR3 protein. Of 620,000 or so distinct CDR3 sequences in the sample, about a fifth were seen once. The specimen sequenced was peripheral blood. The rearrangement joins TRBV6-1 to TRBJ1-2; perhaps TRBD1 as D (6 bases). The source is a woman aged 18-29 years with stable Graves' hyperthyroidism. Some clones in this sample may be carry-over from other donors' samples. The CDR3: CASKARGFQDGYTF. CDR3 bases: TGTGCCAGCAAGGCCAGGGGTTTTCAAGATGGCTACACCTTC.